These 14 T cell receptor beta chains share one sample of origin, sequenced in a study of T cells in Graves' hyperthyroidism and ophthalmopathy. Using RNA transcripts as the source, TCR beta CDR3 regions were amplified. First-round RT-PCR with HTBI primers amplified the TCR CDR3 region. TCRdb itself ran the multiplex PCR reads through MiXCR, one entry per CDR3 protein. There are some 560,000 distinct CDR3 sequences in the sample; 15% to 18% occur only once, and less than 9.5% lies in the top ten. The sample comprised blood. The receptors stem from a woman in her thirties with Graves' hyperthyroidism.

This clonotype occurred many times. This sequence joins TRBV5-5 and TRBJ1-5; no definite D call. Germline assignment: CDR1 SGHKS and CDR2 YYEKEE (reference sequence). V lost 4 bases and J 2 bases, leaving 13 bases between the germline ends. This CDR3 is built from 15 residues. The CDR3 DNA reads TGTGCCAGCAGCATGACGGGTTACGGCAATCAGCCCCAGCATTTT. Translating gives CASSMTGYGNQPQHF. Full variable domain (missing parts from reference TRBV5-5 and TRBJ1-5): DAGVTQSPTHLIKTRGQQVTLRCSPISGHKSVSWYQQVLGQGPQFIFQYYEKEERGRGNFPDRFSARQFPNYSSELNVNALLLGDSALYLCASSMTGYGNQPQHFGDGTRLSIL.

Notes on this clonotype: Its ends do not fully match the called genes, so a read error is possible. The J gene is TRBJ1-4, the V gene TRBV28; 8 positions match TRBD1. This CDR3 contains 15 residues. Germline assignment: CDR1 MDHEN and CDR2 SYDVKM. The CDR3 coding sequence is TGTGCCAGCAGTTTACTAACAGGGGGGAGGGAAAAGCTGTTTTTT. As protein: CASSLLTGGREKLFF. The variable domain in full, completed from reference TRBV28 and TRBJ1-4, reads DVKVTQSSRYLVKRTGEKVFLECVQDMDHENMFWYRQDPGLGLRLIYFSYDVKMKEKGDIPEGYSVSREKKERFSLILESASTNQTSMYLCASSLLTGGREKLFFGSGTQLSVL.

This sequence joins TRBV12-5 and TRBJ2-2; 8 bases fit TRBD2. CDR3 length equals 15 residues. CDR1 and CDR2 (germline): LGHNT, FRNRAP. V lost 6 bases, J lost 1 base, and 4 bases stayed unmatched. CDR3 sequence: CASGGLAGNTGELFF. The CDR3 DNA sequence: TGTGCTAGTGGCGGACTAGCCGGGAACACCGGGGAGCTGTTTTTT. The full variable domain, rest sourced from reference TRBV12-5 and TRBJ2-2, is DARVTQTPRHKVTEMGQEVTMRCQPILGHNTVFWYRQTMMQGLELLAYFRNRAPLDDSGMPKDRFSAEMPDATLATLKIQPSEPRDSAVYFCASGGLAGNTGELFFGEGSRLTVL.

This clonotype has a count of ten or more. V usage is TRBV7-9 and J usage is TRBJ2-7; no reliable D call. Between the trimmed V and J ends, which lost 2 bases and 6 bases, there was a span of 14 bases. This CDR3 is 14 amino acids long. Per germline, CDR1 SEHNR and CDR2 FQNEAQ (reference sequence). The CDR3 is CASSLSSPKGEQYF. CDR3 DNA sequence: TGTGCCAGCAGCTTAAGTAGTCCGAAAGGCGAGCAGTACTTC.

In its sample, this clonotype was seen a few times. The rearrangement uses TRBV7-2 and TRBJ2-1; 8 bases line up with TRBD1. CDR3 length: 15 amino acids. Germline V gene data show CDR1 as SGHTA and CDR2 as FQGNSA. V shed 1 base and J 12 bases; nucleotides not matched to a gene: 11. CDR3: CASSLDMTGALTQFF. CDR3 coding DNA: TGTGCCAGCAGCTTAGACATGACAGGGGCCTTGACGCAGTTCTTC.

The chain uses TRBV6-1 and TRBJ2-1; 9 bases are a match to TRBD2. The J segment lost 7 bases and the V segment lost 5 bases, leaving 15 bases of the junction unmatched. Per germline, CDR1 MNHNS and CDR2 SASEGT. The CDR3 length is 17 residues. CDR3: CASSRGFVKREENEQFF. The CDR3 DNA reads as TGTGCCAGCAGTCGCGGGTTTGTGAAGCGGGAGGAGAATGAGCAGTTCTTC.

V usage is TRBV9 and J usage is TRBJ2-2; 10 nucleotides line up with TRBD2. The CDR3 sequence is 14 residues long. Germline lookup yields CDR1 SGDLS and CDR2 YYNGEE. The junction had 2 bases not matched to a gene; V was cut back by 3 bases and J by 6 bases. CDR3 protein: CASSASGSAGELFF. The CDR3 region has the DNA TGTGCCAGCAGCGCTAGCGGGAGCGCCGGGGAGCTGTTTTTT.

This clonotype was observed many times. The chain carries TRBV10-1 and TRBJ2-7; 12 bases agree with TRBD2. Germline V CDR1 and CDR2: WNHNN, SYGVQD (reference sequence). V was pared by 5 bases and J by 3 bases, with 14 bases of the junction left unmatched. This CDR3 spans 18 amino acids. The CDR3 reads CASSPTSGSLGGHYEQYF. In DNA form, the CDR3 reads TGCGCCAGCAGTCCGACTAGCGGGAGCCTAGGGGGCCACTACGAGCAGTACTTC.

The chain combines TRBV12-3 or TRBV12-4 with TRBJ1-2, with D tentatively TRBD1 (6 bases). The germline V and J ends were trimmed by 5 bases and 3 bases, with 13 bases remaining between them. The CDR3 runs to 14 residues. CDR3 sequence (DNA): TGTGCCAGCAGTCCGCGACAGGACCACTATGGCTACACCTTC. As protein: CASSPRQDHYGYTF.

This clonotype was seen ten or more times. The genes are TRBV27 and TRBJ2-7; TRBD1 matches 7 bases. J lost 2 bases, V lost 5 bases, and 3 bases had no gene match. Germline lookup yields CDR1 MNHEY and CDR2 SMNVEV (reference sequence). This CDR3 region has 13 residues. The CDR3 DNA is TGTGCCAGCAGTGACAGGGTCACCTACGAGCAGTACTTC. Amino acid sequence: CASSDRVTYEQYF.

This clonotype was recorded many times. The chain uses TRBV28 and TRBJ2-6, with TRBD1 matching 9 bases. This CDR3 comprises 18 residues. Germline V gives CDR1 MDHEN, CDR2 SYDVKM. J lost 4 bases, V lost 5 bases, and 12 bases had no gene match. The CDR3 spells CASSTPQGASSGANVLTF. The CDR3 DNA reads TGTGCCAGCAGTACACCACAGGGGGCAAGTTCCGGGGCCAACGTCCTGACTTTC.

This chain links TRBV7-9 with TRBJ1-1; D unclear. This CDR3 comprises 11 residues. Germline V lookup: CDR1 SEHNR, CDR2 FQNEAQ (reference sequence). Trimming removed 3 bases at V and 6 bases at J, with 5 bases between. The CDR3 nucleotides are TGTGCCAGCAGCTTGGTTCCTGAAGCTTTCTTT. Translation gives CASSLVPEAFF.

In its sample, this clonotype was seen a few times. The gene calls are TRBV29-1 and TRBJ1-2, with a possible D match to TRBD1 (6 bases). Trimming stripped 7 bases from V and 5 bases from J, with 14 bases between. CDR1 is SQVTM and CDR2 is ANQGSEA in the germline V gene. The CDR3 sequence is 12 residues long. The CDR3: CSGGLTGYGYTF. The DNA for the CDR3 is TGCAGCGGCGGACTAACAGGGTATGGCTACACCTTC.

This clonotype appeared many times. The chain has TRBV20-1 and TRBJ2-7; D is perhaps TRBD1 (5 bases). There are 17 residues in the CDR3. V shed 1 base and J shed 3 bases, with 22 bases lying between them. The germline V gene has CDR1 DFQATT and CDR2 SNEGSKA (reference sequence). CDR3 sequence (DNA): TGCAGTGCTAGAGTATCCCTACCACAGAAGGGGTACTACGAGCAGTACTTC. Amino acid sequence: CSARVSLPQKGYYEQYF.